This record looks at one T cell receptor beta chain sequence and its context. This clone has just a few counts. Its antigen is unknown. The sample holds no much larger clone one base away, and base qualities are not on file. The cohort was made up of 650 to 700 healthy bone marrow donors. At the time of sampling, all cohort members were nominally healthy, though unrecorded immune exposures were likely present. The donor tested CMV seronegative, placing the donor among the 350 or so seronegative members of the cohort. A peripheral blood sample was collected from each donor, and TCR beta sequencing was performed on peripheral blood mononuclear cells. Genomic DNA extraction from the blood cell samples was performed with the Qiagen DNeasy Blood Extraction Kit. V drops 0 bases and J drops 8 bases, leaving 12 bases in between. The CDR3 sequence holds 14 residues, the cysteine and phenylalanine included. Kept here is only the CDR3 DNA, which spans 42 bases and is read in frame from base 1. CDR1 SGHRS and CDR2 YFSETQ are derived from the germline V gene.

Library preparation used the immunoSEQ multiplex PCR assay. For the multiplex PCR, a mixture combining 60 forward primers for TCR Vbeta segments and 13 reverse primers for TCR Jbeta segments was used. The CDR3 region of rearranged TCR beta genes was amplified from genomic DNA with a multiplex PCR assay. The amplified TCR beta libraries were sequenced on the Illumina HiSeq System as 87-base-pair reads. The study's own analysis went as follows. Across the 500 to 850 repertoires, a later analysis counted some 80 million unique TCR beta chains, 9.5 million to 12 million of which were shared by at least two donors. A nearest-neighbor algorithm error-corrected the raw reads and collapsed the reads into unique sequences, merging closely related sequences to remove PCR and sequencing errors. To assign V, D and J gene segments, CDR3 sequences were aligned to IMGT reference sequences. Each retained sequence needed at least a six-nucleotide match to both a V gene segment and a J gene segment. Rearrangements were classified as productive when the CDR3 lacked stop codons and remained in frame with V and J, and all other rearrangements were classified as non-productive. CDR3 was defined by IMGT convention, running from the second conserved V-encoded cysteine to the conserved J-encoded phenylalanine. Sequences without an unambiguous match to a single V gene segment were excluded from the earlier analysis of 587 of the donors. An earlier analysis of fewer than 750 of the donors classified V segments as functional when productive rearrangements were above 56.7% and as segregating when the standard deviation between donors was above 5%. A statistical classification framework was built to diagnose cytomegalovirus status from the catalog of TCR beta chain sequences. A later analysis assigned V and J genes by comparing TCR nucleotide sequences with IMGT/GENE-DB human TR gene sequences. In a later analysis, CDR3 sequences and most-parsimonious VDJ recombination scenarios were assigned using the TCRdist pipeline. A later analysis defined each TCR beta chain by its CDR3 amino acid sequence plus V-gene family, and excluded reads lacking a unique V-gene family. As a way to deal with suspected cross-contamination and a sequencing artifact, a later analysis dropped 592 nucleotide sequences that were highly shared and had low generation probability. In a later analysis, a clonal expansion index was calculated for each public chain from normalized within-repertoire ranks of inferred template counts. A later analysis computed generation probabilities with a VDJ recombination model fitted to out-of-frame rearrangements, and checked the results against IGoR. Hypergeometric tests were used in a later analysis to score TCR-TCR, TCR-HLA and TCR-CMV co-occurrence, with a repertoire-size bias correction applied to the TCR pairs. A later analysis estimated false discovery rates by permuting HLA or CMV assignments 20 times. In a later analysis, co-occurring TCRs were grouped using DBSCAN, and TCRdist sequence similarity was added for clustering within HLA-allele-positive subsets. Repertoires with fewer than 30,000 or more than 120,000 public chains were left out of co-occurrence clustering, as were five repertoires with anomalous nucleotide sharing. Sourced from immuneACCESS, this table was stored by TCRdb with only in-frame sequences that have V and J called. A share of the clones is absent; for the studies checked, an unresolved V gene accounts for under half, and the remainder has no known explanation. From that table come the V and J calls and clone size; the DNA was used to work out D and trimming. For this sample the table gives some 150,000 clones, of which less than 85% were detected only once. The ten largest clones capture 1.5% of the sample.

This sample stems from a study of cytomegalovirus exposure and HLA in healthy donors (TCRdb year 2017). In terms of the full investigation: According to an earlier analysis of a few hundred of the donors, roughly 180 million T cells yielded 120 million or so unique TCR beta sequences and around 300 Gb of sequence data. An early release covering roughly 640 HLA-typed donors comprised approximately 290 gigabases of sequencing data and approximately 85 million unique TCR sequences. Of the 300 to 400 genotyped donors, around 81% fell in the genetic ancestry cluster associated with self-reported Caucasian donors. The study aimed to test whether signatures of past pathogen exposure could be identified by cataloging public T cell receptors. The study used immunosequencing to profile the T cell repertoires of under 700 subjects and linked those repertoires to cytomegalovirus serostatus. Besides the first cohort of roughly 640 subjects, a separate validation cohort made up of over 100 different subjects was used. To predict cytomegalovirus infection status, the study brought together high-throughput TCR immunosequencing, statistical association of individual TCRs with disease status, and machine learning. A later analysis re-analyzed previously published TCR beta repertoires from several hundred donors and added high-resolution HLA genotyping to study TCR occurrence patterns. Rather than drawing on any new phenotypic data, the later analysis identified candidate immune exposures from TCR beta sequences and the way those sequences occurred across donors. An earlier analysis of roughly 600 of the donors used high-throughput TCR beta sequencing to judge whether each TCR beta V gene segment behaved as functional or pseudogenic. Alongside the repertoire data, information on donor age, sex, ethnicity and CMV serostatus was compiled. In a later genetic analysis, genome-wide SNP genotypes for about 55% of the roughly 700 donors were used, and that subset was treated as a discovery cohort. All discovery cohort repertoires had been generated using a single sequencing platform. Both class I and class II loci were covered by HLA typing, at four-digit resolution. Typing coverage varied by locus: 629-630 donors for A, B, C, DRB1 and DQB1; 522 for DQA1; more than 600 for DPA1; roughly 450 for DPB1. Four to six DR-DQ haplotypes were handled as single units for association and clustering because linkage in the cohort was strong. Among roughly 400 genotyped donors of the cohort, an average of about 220,000 unique TCR beta nucleotide sequences was sequenced per donor, of which 15% to 20% were non-productive.

Here is what the overall study found, with its caveats: Some IMGT-functional V segments, including TRBV6-2 and TRBV6-3, could not be distinguished by the 87-base-pair reads and were therefore excluded. In an earlier analysis of around 500 of the donors, most TCR beta V segments appeared in productive rearrangements about 87% or about 30% of the time, broadly matching IMGT annotations. An association between a missense DCLRE1C variant and V-gene and J-gene trimming of TCR beta chains was found in a later genetic analysis and replicated in an independent cohort. The authors suggested that the approach could potentially be extended to other disease states and immunological phenotypes. According to a later analysis, most CMV-associated TCR beta chains appeared to be HLA-restricted, and the HLA associations seemed to be driven largely by CMV exposure. In a later genetic analysis, fewer N-insertions in productive TCRs were reported among donors in an Asian-associated ancestry cluster than the 666-donor mean. A total of fewer than 200 TCR beta chains were listed by the study as associated with cytomegalovirus. While some public TCRs were present in many individuals, most TCR sequences turned up only very rarely across donors. Because counts were too low, approximately 15 rarely observed V segments, including chromosome 9 orphons, were excluded from the earlier analysis of around 590 of the donors. Three of the identified cytomegalovirus-associated TCR beta chains were confirmed in vitro to be specific for cytomegalovirus antigens. Immune exposure information for the cohort was limited to CMV serostatus. A further reported finding was that TCR beta sequences accurately predicted the HLA-A and HLA-B alleles for most subjects in the first cohort. A group of highly shared sequence variants was considered likely to be a technical artifact of the sequencing pipeline. In a later analysis, TCR association rates were found to vary across HLA loci, with the most associated TCRs seen for DRB1 alleles and the fewest for HLA-C alleles. Several of the top co-occurrence clusters appeared to be linked to parvovirus B19, influenza, CMV and Epstein-Barr virus, according to a later analysis. Sequencing depth was assumed to be roughly uniform across donors in the presence/absence analyses, though that assumption may not hold. Because HLA typing was unavailable for some donors at each locus, only the typed subset was used in association tests. The cohort was sequenced for TCR beta chains only, and without alpha or paired-chain data the features that could be detected were limited. Linkage disequilibrium might explain the correlated functional status among segregating V segments, but an unknown experimental factor could not be excluded. In a later analysis, 16,951 TCR beta sequences were associated with specific HLA alleles at a false discovery rate of 0.05. In both the original and validation cohorts, the classifier was reported to diagnose cytomegalovirus status with high specificity and sensitivity. In a later analysis, HLA-associated TCR beta chains showed more clonal expansion and lower generation probabilities than non-associated chains that were equally common. Assigning TCR associations to individual alleles was difficult when HLA alleles, especially DR and DQ, strongly co-occurred.

Sequenced material: PBMCs. This sequence uses TRBV5-1 and TRBJ2-1; the D region possibly corresponds to TRBD2 (6 bases align). The receptor was isolated from a man aged 40-50 years in good health and CMV-seronegative. The DNA is TGCGCCAGCAGCTTGGGCACTAGCAGCGATGAGCAGTTCTTC. Translated, it reads CASSLGTSSDEQFF.